The T cell receptor (beta chain) under discussion was sequenced for a study of shared T cell receptors in the human thymus. The table came from immunoSEQ multiplex PCR; TCRdb's copy has only in-frame clones and leaves some out. This sample has 550,000 to 800,000 clones, with over 75% found just once. These same data were also listed under a study on human thymus T cells. That report notes: Each of the donors was a healthy Finnish infant who was undergoing open corrective cardiac surgery for congenital heart defects. Resections were taken during corrective heart surgery, and the thymus tissue came from these. Thymic and blood repertoires showed apparently biased V and J gene usage. Related research found strongly overlapping thymic repertoires in unrelated individuals.

The receptor comes from a girl under three years old with a congenital heart defect. The sample was thymocytes.

The CDR3 spells CASSRPGTSINEQFF. CDR3 bases: TGTGCCAGCAGTCGTCCCGGGACTAGCATCAATGAGCAGTTCTTC. The gene calls are TRBV7-3 and TRBJ2-1, with 9 bases that match TRBD2. Losses at the gene ends were 6 bases for V and 6 bases for J; bases not matched to a gene: 9. Germline CDR1 is SGHTA and CDR2 is FQGTGA. The CDR3 loop spans 15 amino acids.